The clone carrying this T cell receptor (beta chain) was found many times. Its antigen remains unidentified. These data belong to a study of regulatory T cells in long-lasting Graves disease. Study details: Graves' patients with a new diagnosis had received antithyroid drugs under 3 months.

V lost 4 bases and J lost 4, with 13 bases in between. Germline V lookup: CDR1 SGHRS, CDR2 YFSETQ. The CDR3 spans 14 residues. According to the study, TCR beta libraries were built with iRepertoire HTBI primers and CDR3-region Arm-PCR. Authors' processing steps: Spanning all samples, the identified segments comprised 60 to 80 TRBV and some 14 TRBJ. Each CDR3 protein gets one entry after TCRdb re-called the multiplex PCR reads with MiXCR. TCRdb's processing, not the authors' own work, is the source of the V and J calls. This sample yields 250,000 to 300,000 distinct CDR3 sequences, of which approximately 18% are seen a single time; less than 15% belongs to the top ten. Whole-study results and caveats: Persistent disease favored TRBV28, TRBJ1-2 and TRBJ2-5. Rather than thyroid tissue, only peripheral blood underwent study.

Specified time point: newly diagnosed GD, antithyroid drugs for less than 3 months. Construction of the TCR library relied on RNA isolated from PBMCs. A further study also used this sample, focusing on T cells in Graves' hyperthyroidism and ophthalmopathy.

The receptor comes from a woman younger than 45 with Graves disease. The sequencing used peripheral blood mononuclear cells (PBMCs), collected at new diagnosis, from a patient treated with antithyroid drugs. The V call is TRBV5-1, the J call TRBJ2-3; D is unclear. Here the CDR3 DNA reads TGCGCCAGCAGCCCTGAGGTCGTTTCAGATACGCAGTATTTT. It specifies CASSPEVVSDTQYF. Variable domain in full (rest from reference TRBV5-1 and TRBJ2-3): KAGVTQTPRYLIKTRGQQVTLSCSPISGHRSVSWYQQTPGQGLQFLFEYFSETQRNKGNFPGRFSGRQFSNSRSEMNVSTLELGDSALYLCASSPEVVSDTQYFGPGTRLTVL.